Listed here are 27 T cell receptor beta chains from one sample, sequenced in a study of T cells in Graves' hyperthyroidism and ophthalmopathy (dated by TCRdb to about 2019). The library was obtained by multiplex PCR. Data came from an Illumina HiSeq 2000. The TCR beta CDR3 regions were amplified from RNA transcripts. A first-round RT-PCR of the TCR CDR3 used the HTBI primer set with the Qiagen OneStep RT-PCR kit. TCRdb reprocessed the public reads (quality trimming at Q25 with fastp, clone calling with MiXCR) and kept in-frame beta chains. Each entry is one CDR3 protein sequence, shown with its most common DNA and genes. The sample records 490,000 or so distinct CDR3 sequences, roughly 21% of which are singletons. Roughly 47% of the sample rests with the top ten. Source material: blood. The receptor set was obtained from a middle-aged man with Graves' ophthalmopathy.

The chain joins TRBV3-1 to TRBJ2-1, with a weak D call TRBD2 (6 bases). CDR1 is LGHDT and CDR2 is YNNKEL in the germline V gene (reference sequence). Deletions cut 2 bases from V and 6 bases from J, with 8 bases between. This CDR3 comprises 13 residues. The CDR3 loop reads CASSQKLANEQFF. CDR3 nucleotides: TGTGCCAGCAGCCAAAAACTAGCCAATGAGCAGTTCTTC.

This sequence joins TRBV6-2 or TRBV6-3 and TRBJ2-7, with D maybe TRBD2 (5 bases). CDR3 length: 16 residues. Germline assignment: CDR1 MNHEY and CDR2 SVGEGT. Trimming took 8 bases from V and 2 from J, leaving 22 bases between them. The CDR3 reads CASGGPRALGAYEQYF. CDR3 nucleotides: TGTGCCAGCGGTGGCCCGCGGGCCCTCGGCGCCTACGAGCAGTACTTC.

This clonotype showed up just a few times. The V gene is TRBV7-9, the J gene TRBJ2-1; the match to TRBD2 covers 8 bases. With V trimmed by 5 bases and J by 2 bases, 5 bases remained unmatched. The CDR3 sequence is 15 residues long. Germline CDR1 is SEHNR and CDR2 is FQNEAQ (reference sequence). CDR3 protein: CASSAGGGPYNEQFF. Here the CDR3 DNA reads TGTGCCAGCAGCGCCGGGGGGGGCCCCTACAATGAGCAGTTCTTC.

The sample holds many counts of this clonotype. The chain links TRBV18 to TRBJ2-2, with 7 positions matching TRBD2. The V and J ends lost 5 bases and 1 base, in that order; junction bases with no gene match: 4. CDR1 and CDR2 (germline): KGHSH, LQKENI. The CDR3 extends over 15 amino acids. This CDR3 is CASSNAGVNTGELFF. The CDR3 DNA sequence: TGTGCCAGCTCAAATGCGGGGGTGAACACCGGGGAGCTGTTTTTT.

In this sample, this clonotype turned up many times. The chain combines TRBV12-3 or TRBV12-4 with TRBJ1-1; 7 bases agree with TRBD1. V lost 0 bases and J lost 2; bases outside the gene matches: 3. This CDR3 contains 15 residues. The CDR3 DNA is TGTGCCAGCAGTTTAGCAGACAGGGCCAACACTGAAGCTTTCTTT. It specifies CASSLADRANTEAFF.

Many counts were recorded for this clonotype. The chain employs TRBV27 and TRBJ2-7; D is uncertain. This CDR3 is 14 amino acids long. Trimming stripped 2 bases from V and 2 bases from J, with 10 bases between. Germline CDR1 and CDR2: MNHEY and SMNVEV (reference sequence). CDR3 in DNA: TGTGCCAGCAGTTTACGGACGGACGCCTACGAGCAGTACTTC. Translated, it gives CASSLRTDAYEQYF.

The CDR3 sequence: CASSWGTGSYEQYF. The DNA for the CDR3 is TGTGCCAGCAGTTGGGGGACGGGATCCTACGAGCAGTACTTC. This chain uses TRBV27 with TRBJ2-7; perhaps D is TRBD1 or TRBD2 (5 bases each). CDR3 length: 14 residues. Trimming took 4 bases from V and 1 from J, leaving 11 bases between them. Germline CDR1 MNHEY, CDR2 SMNVEV (reference sequence).

V gene TRBV4-1 combines with J gene TRBJ2-7; 8 bases align to TRBD1. Germline trimming cut 3 bases from V and 8 bases from J; bases unmatched to any gene: 12. The CDR3 sequence is 15 residues long. Germline values: CDR1 MGHRA, CDR2 YSYEKL. For the CDR3, the DNA is TGCGCCAGCAGCCAGGGCCGGGACAGGATGGGCCAGCAGTACTTC. This codes for CASSQGRDRMGQQYF.

This rearrangement joins TRBV29-1 to TRBJ2-3; 16 bases agree with TRBD2. Per the germline V gene, CDR1 is SQVTM and CDR2 is ANQGSEA. The CDR3 extends over 18 amino acids. The V segment lost 4 bases and the J segment 0 bases; nucleotides outside the gene matches: 7. The CDR3 sequence: CSVAGTSGREVSTDTQYF. In DNA form, the CDR3 reads TGCAGCGTTGCCGGGACTAGCGGGAGGGAAGTAAGCACAGATACGCAGTATTTT.

The chain has TRBV7-8 and TRBJ1-2; TRBD1 might be the D (6 bases). The germline V gene has CDR1 SGHVS and CDR2 FQNEAQ. This CDR3 is built from 13 residues. V lost 5 bases and J lost 7, with 14 bases in between. This CDR3 is CASSRDPRGGYTF. CDR3 in DNA: TGTGCCAGCAGCCGCGACCCCAGGGGTGGCTACACCTTC. Supplemented by reference TRBV7-8 and TRBJ1-2, the full variable domain reads GAGVSQSPRYKVAKRGQDVALRCDPISGHVSLFWYQQALGQGPEFLTYFQNEAQLDKSGLPSDRFFAERPEGSVSTLKIQRTQQEDSAVYLCASSRDPRGGYTFGSGTRLTVV.

This clonotype occurred many times. The rearrangement joins TRBV12-3 or TRBV12-4 to TRBJ1-5; 10 bases match TRBD1. The length of the CDR3 is 18 residues. V shed 3 bases and J 3 bases; nucleotides not matched to a gene: 11. The CDR3 region is CASSLGWTGGTSNQPQHF. CDR3 nucleotides: TGTGCCAGCAGTTTGGGCTGGACAGGGGGTACCTCCAATCAGCCCCAGCATTTT.

This clonotype was counted a few times. The chain carries TRBV20-1 and TRBJ1-2; D not certain. CDR1 is DFQATT and CDR2 is SNEGSKA in the germline V gene (reference sequence). V was clipped by 4 bases and J by 0 bases, with 24 bases between them. The length of the CDR3 is 18 residues. The CDR3 nucleotides read TGCAGTGCTATTCTCACCACCGCGGGTCAAAATTCTAACTATGGCTACACCTTC. Translation gives CSAILTTAGQNSNYGYTF.

In its sample, this clonotype was seen a few times. The chain links TRBV10-1 to TRBJ1-6, with D perhaps TRBD1 (6 bases). Trimming pared 3 bases from V and 15 bases from J, leaving 18 bases between. This CDR3 spans 14 amino acids. Germline V gives CDR1 WNHNN, CDR2 SYGVQD (reference sequence). In nucleotides, the CDR3 is TGCGCCAGCAGTGACGGGACAACAACCTCGGTCCTCCACTTT. Its protein product is CASSDGTTTSVLHF.

V and J are TRBV6-1 and TRBJ1-2, with 8 bases identical to TRBD1. Per the germline V gene, CDR1 is MNHNS and CDR2 is SASEGT. The V gene end was trimmed by 7 bases and the J gene end by 4 bases; junction bases not matched to a gene: 14. The CDR3 extends over 16 amino acids. CDR3 amino acids: CASNTGTGRARYGYTF. Here the CDR3 DNA reads TGTGCCAGCAACACAGGGACAGGACGGGCTCGCTATGGCTACACCTTC.

The rearrangement joins TRBV3-1 to TRBJ2-1; no firm D call. Trimming left V 0 bases short and J 4 bases short, with 7 bases between. Germline V lookup: CDR1 LGHDT, CDR2 YNNKEL (reference sequence). The CDR3 is 14 amino acids. CDR3 sequence (DNA): TGTGCCAGCAGCCAAGATGGTGGTTACAATGAGCAGTTCTTC. It codes for CASSQDGGYNEQFF.

The rearrangement links TRBV7-6 to TRBJ2-1; 13 nucleotides line up with TRBD2. V shed 5 bases, J shed 5 bases, and the junction held 9 bases outside the gene matches. The CDR3 is 17 residues long. Germline-derived CDR1 and CDR2 are SGHVS and FNYEAQ. The CDR3 DNA is TGTGCCAGCAGCAACTTGGGGACTAGCGGGAAGCACAATGAGCAGTTCTTC. Its protein is CASSNLGTSGKHNEQFF.

The genes are TRBV9 and TRBJ2-5, with 10 bases that match TRBD2. With 2 bases clipped from V and 4 bases from J, the junction kept 5 bases outside the gene matches. The CDR3 totals 15 residues. CDR1 SGDLS and CDR2 YYNGEE come from the germline V gene. The CDR3, as DNA: TGTGCCAGCAGCGTCTCTAGCGGGGGATCAGAGACCCAGTACTTC. It specifies CASSVSSGGSETQYF.

The V and J genes are TRBV5-1 and TRBJ2-7; TRBD1 is a possible D gene (5 bases). Germline-derived CDR1 and CDR2 are SGHRS and YFSETQ. The V end lost 1 base, the J end lost 5 bases, and 10 bases lay between the germline ends. There are 13 residues in the CDR3. CDR3 DNA sequence: TGCGCCAGCAGCTTGTCGCCCAGGGACGAGCAGTACTTC. Protein: CASSLSPRDEQYF.

The chain couples TRBV29-1 to TRBJ1-1, with a tentative D call TRBD1 (5 bases). Germline V CDR1 and CDR2: SQVTM, ANQGSEA. The V end lost 7 bases, the J end lost 8 bases, and 17 bases lay between the germline ends. This CDR3 has 12 amino acids. DNA for the CDR3: TGCAGCGCGGAGGGGCAGTCATCCGAAGCTTTCTTT. Residues: CSAEGQSSEAFF.

V gene TRBV12-3 or TRBV12-4 combines with J gene TRBJ2-7; D gene unclear. The CDR3 sequence is 15 residues long. With 4 bases removed from V and 2 bases from J, the gap between germline ends came to 15 bases. The CDR3 is CASSYTTIGPYEQYF. The CDR3, as DNA: TGTGCCAGCAGTTATACTACTATAGGACCCTACGAGCAGTACTTC.

CDR3 DNA: TGTGCCATCAGTGAGGCCAGGGCGGATTCACCCCTCCACTTT. It encodes CAISEARADSPLHF. V is TRBV10-3 and J is TRBJ1-6; tentative D call: TRBD1 (5 bases). The CDR3 consists of 14 residues. Germline assignment: CDR1 ENHRY and CDR2 SYGVKD. V gave up 2 bases and J gave up 8 bases, with 10 bases separating them.

This clonotype was seen a single time. The rearrangement joins TRBV27 to TRBJ2-7, with no clear D. The V gene lost 6 bases and the J gene lost 4 bases, with 7 bases spanning the gap. The CDR3 is made up of 11 amino acids. CDR1 is MNHEY, CDR2 SMNVEV, per germline (reference sequence). CDR3 DNA: TGTGCCAGCAGATTCGGGTACGAGCAGTACTTC. Translation gives CASRFGYEQYF.

This clonotype was recorded at least ten times. The rearrangement uses TRBV12-3 or TRBV12-4 and TRBJ2-1; 9 nucleotides match TRBD2. This CDR3 is 16 amino acids long. With V trimmed by 5 bases and J by 0 bases, 5 bases remained unmatched. CDR3 in amino acids: CASSQSGGSSYNEQFF. CDR3 DNA: TGTGCCAGCAGTCAAAGCGGGGGGTCCTCCTACAATGAGCAGTTCTTC.

The chain combines TRBV4-3 with TRBJ2-3; 9 bases match TRBD2. The CDR3 contains 16 residues. The junction had 7 bases not matched to a gene; V was cut back by 0 bases and J by 6 bases. Germline CDR1 reads LGHNA; CDR2 reads YSLEER. CDR3 in DNA: TGCGCCAGCAGCCAAGATTTTGCGGGAGGGTTGGATACGCAGTATTTT. This sequence encodes CASSQDFAGGLDTQYF.

This clonotype was detected once. The V and J genes are TRBV20-1 and TRBJ2-7; tentatively, D is TRBD1 or TRBD2 (5 bases each). V lost 5 bases, J lost 7 bases, and 24 bases lay in between. This CDR3 has 15 amino acids. CDR1 DFQATT and CDR2 SNEGSKA come from the germline V gene (reference sequence). This chain's CDR3 is CSAHDRDRGDSEQYF. The CDR3 DNA sequence: TGCAGTGCTCATGACCGGGACCGGGGTGACAGTGAGCAGTACTTC.

Many counts were recorded for this clonotype. The genes are TRBV7-8 and TRBJ2-7; D is unresolved. Germline-derived CDR1 and CDR2 are SGHVS and FQNEAQ. Trimming cost V 5 bases and J 4 bases, with 15 bases left between them. This CDR3 is built from 14 residues. CDR3 residues: CASSKDSSTYEQYF. CDR3 in DNA: TGTGCCAGCAGCAAGGATAGTTCCACTTACGAGCAGTACTTC.

This clonotype occurred a few times. V gene TRBV19 combines with J gene TRBJ1-5; no clear D. The ends were cut back, 5 bases at V and 1 base at J, with 12 bases in the middle. Germline V lookup: CDR1 LNHDA, CDR2 SQIVND (reference sequence). The CDR3 has 15 residues. The CDR3 nucleotides are TGTGCCAGTAGTTTAACCGTGCCGAGCAATCAGCCCCAGCATTTT. Its translation: CASSLTVPSNQPQHF.